In this sample, the clone carrying this T cell receptor beta chain turned up once. Its antigen is unidentified. These data originate in a study of T cell repertoires in cytomegalovirus infection. Study in general: Both CMV infection and a matching HLA type were indicated by public TCR beta signatures. Broader study findings: Carriers of CMV and the relevant HLA type were discriminated by public TCR beta frequency. In two of eight donors, the top clonotype was HLA-C-restricted CMV-specific.

TCRdb used MiXCR to reprocess the reads, holding one entry per CDR3 protein. The sample carries 400,000 or so distinct CDR3 sequences, 30% to 40% recorded once. The CDR3 runs 16 residues. V lost 6 bases, J lost 5 bases, and 26 bases lay in between. Looked up from germline, CDR1 is DFQATT and CDR2 is SNEGSKA (reference sequence). The chain couples TRBV20-1 to TRBJ2-7; TRBD1 is a possible D gene (6 bases). Sequenced input: PBMCs. This clonotype was obtained from a human donor in good health (CMV status not recorded). Some clones in this sample may be carry-over from other donors' samples. The CDR3 DNA follows: TGCAGTGCCAAAAAAATCCAGGGGAAGGCCTCAAACGAGCAGTACTTC. Its protein product is CSAKKIQGKASNEQYF.